These 29 T cell receptor beta chains share one sample of origin, sequenced in a study of early T cells in non-severe SARS-CoV-2 infection. TCRdb recomputed calls from the 5' RACE reads with MiXCR, one row per CDR3 protein. Here the sample spans 45,000 to 70,000 distinct CDR3 sequences, roughly 7.1% being singletons. The specimen was whole blood, collected at baseline. The source of these receptors is an adult who was a healthcare worker with PCR-confirmed SARS-CoV-2 infection or an uninfected control (not recorded which).

V and J are TRBV5-1 and TRBJ2-6, with a tentative D call TRBD2 (6 bases). CDR1 and CDR2 (germline): SGHRS, YFSETQ. This CDR3 contains 16 residues. V gave up 4 bases and J gave up 0 bases, with 11 bases separating them. The CDR3, as DNA: TGCGCCAGCAGCCCCCGGGAGAACTCTGGGGCCAACGTCCTGACTTTC. It yields the protein CASSPRENSGANVLTF.

This clonotype was detected only a few times. The CDR3 coding sequence is TGTGCCATCAGTGACAACAACGCGAACACCGGGGAGCTGTTTTTT. Amino acid sequence: CAISDNNANTGELFF. The chain recombines TRBV10-3 with TRBJ2-2; D is uncertain. This CDR3 contains 15 residues. Germline V lookup: CDR1 ENHRY, CDR2 SYGVKD. The V end was cut by 3 bases, the J end by 0 bases, with 8 bases between.

This clonotype occurred a few times. This rearrangement joins TRBV27 to TRBJ2-3; 8 bases fit TRBD2. CDR3 length: 14 amino acids. Germline values: CDR1 MNHEY, CDR2 SMNVEV (reference sequence). Trimming at V came to 7 bases and at J to 2 bases, leaving 5 bases not matched to a gene. The CDR3 reads CASTLSGATDTQYF. The CDR3 nucleotides are TGTGCCAGCACCCTTAGCGGGGCCACAGATACGCAGTATTTT.

This clonotype was seen repeatedly, ten times or more. The chain carries TRBV13 and TRBJ2-6, with D hard to call. Germline CDR1 is PRHDT and CDR2 is FYEKMQ (reference sequence). V was cut by 5 bases and J by 4 bases, with 3 bases left in between. This CDR3 has 12 residues. The CDR3 nucleotides read TGTGCCAGCAGCAACGGGGCCAACGTCCTGACTTTC. Translation: CASSNGANVLTF. The complete variable domain, with remaining parts taken from reference TRBV13 and TRBJ2-6, reads AAGVIQSPRHLIKEKRETATLKCYPIPRHDTVYWYQQGPGQDPQFLISFYEKMQSDKGSIPDRFSAQQFSDYHSELNMSSLELGDSALYFCASSNGANVLTFGAGSRLTVL.

This clonotype has just a few counts. This sequence joins TRBV20-1 and TRBJ2-7; 12 nucleotides agree with TRBD2. This CDR3 is built from 16 residues. The V segment lost 3 bases and the J segment 6 bases; nucleotides outside the gene matches: 12. The V gene's germline CDR1 is DFQATT and CDR2 SNEGSKA (reference sequence). CDR3 nucleotides: TGCAGTGCTAGTGACCCCCGGACTAGCGGGAACTTCGAGCAGTACTTC. Translation: CSASDPRTSGNFEQYF.

The V and J genes are TRBV6-6 and TRBJ2-6; D remains ambiguous. Germline values: CDR1 MNHNY, CDR2 SVGAGI (reference sequence). Between the trimmed V and J ends, which lost 2 bases and 0 bases, there was a span of 11 bases. This CDR3 spans 17 amino acids. In DNA form, the CDR3 reads TGTGCCAGCAGTTACGCAGGAAAGAGCTCTGGGGCCAACGTCCTGACTTTC. Amino acid sequence: CASSYAGKSSGANVLTF.

This clonotype was detected a few times. The CDR3 nucleotides read TGCAGCGTTGAAGATTGGCTAAATGAGCAGTTCTTC. It codes for CSVEDWLNEQFF. The J gene is TRBJ2-1, the V gene TRBV29-1; D uncertain. Germline CDR1 is SQVTM and CDR2 is ANQGSEA. This CDR3 region has 12 residues. V was cut by 0 bases and J by 7 bases, with 7 bases left in between.

The chain recombines TRBV7-6 with TRBJ2-1; either TRBD1 or TRBD2 may supply D (5 bases each). Germline values: CDR1 SGHVS, CDR2 FNYEAQ. The length of the CDR3 is 13 residues. Deletions cut 4 bases from V and 7 bases from J, with 11 bases between. CDR3 DNA sequence: TGTGCCAGCAGCTCGAGGGACCGGAATGAGCAGTTCTTC. Its protein is CASSSRDRNEQFF.

This clonotype has a count of ten or more. V is TRBV28 and J is TRBJ2-1; D is unresolved. Trimming shortened V by 3 bases and J by 4 bases, and 13 bases separated the two germline ends. CDR3 length: 15 amino acids. Germline loops: CDR1 MDHEN, CDR2 SYDVKM. CDR3 nucleotides: TGTGCCAGCAGTTTTAAGGGCCTGGGGTACAATGAGCAGTTCTTC. Its protein product is CASSFKGLGYNEQFF.

A word on this clonotype: The final CDR3 position lacks the conserved phenylalanine or tryptophan, pointing to a likely read error. J is TRBJ2-6 and V is TRBV6-2 or TRBV6-3; D is undetermined. Germline assignment: CDR1 MNHEY and CDR2 SVGEGT. The CDR3 loop spans 17 amino acids. V was shortened by 8 bases and J by 0 bases, with 17 bases between the two germline ends. Written as DNA, the CDR3 is TGTGCCAGCGGAGAGGCCAGTAATGGCTCTGGGGCCAACGTCCTGACTTAC. This translates into CASGEASNGSGANVLTY.

The chain has TRBV30 and TRBJ2-3; 9 bases match TRBD1. This CDR3 comprises 15 residues. Unmatched junction bases numbered 10, after V lost 5 bases and J lost 4 bases. Germline CDR1 and CDR2: GTSNPN and SVGIG (reference sequence). The CDR3 DNA reads TGTGCCTGGGGCACCACAGGGGGCGCAGCAGATACGCAGTATTTT. Encoded protein: CAWGTTGGAADTQYF.

This clonotype showed up many times. This chain joins TRBV9 and TRBJ1-1; unclear D gene. The CDR3 totals 13 residues. Per germline, CDR1 SGDLS and CDR2 YYNGEE. Trimming took 4 bases from V and 5 from J, leaving 12 bases between them. In DNA form, the CDR3 reads TGTGCCAGCAGCATAAGGGCAGGTACTGAAGCTTTCTTT. It specifies CASSIRAGTEAFF.

The chain joins TRBV5-1 to TRBJ1-6; D is unclear. Deletions cut 5 bases from V and 0 bases from J, with 12 bases between. Germline-derived CDR1 and CDR2 are SGHRS and YFSETQ. CDR3 length equals 16 residues. The CDR3 coding sequence is TGCGCCAGCAGACCTGGACGGAGCTCCTATAATTCACCCCTCCACTTT. Translation gives CASRPGRSSYNSPLHF.

V and J are TRBV5-1 and TRBJ1-1; 7 bases fit TRBD1. J gave up 4 bases and V 4 bases, and 16 bases lay outside the gene matches. There are 17 residues in the CDR3. From germline, CDR1 is SGHRS and CDR2 YFSETQ. The chain's CDR3 is CASSPQGPARLGTEAFF. In DNA, the CDR3 is TGCGCCAGCAGCCCACAGGGGCCAGCGCGATTGGGCACTGAAGCTTTCTTT.

The V gene is TRBV20-1, the J gene TRBJ1-5; 10 bases match TRBD1. CDR1 is DFQATT and CDR2 is SNEGSKA in the germline V gene (reference sequence). The J segment lost 6 bases and the V segment lost 3 bases, leaving 11 bases of the junction unmatched. This CDR3 spans 16 amino acids. CDR3 protein: CSASNRATGGFQPQHF. The CDR3 region has the DNA TGCAGTGCTAGCAACCGCGCGACAGGGGGCTTTCAGCCCCAGCATTTT.

On this clonotype: A much bigger clone sits one base away, suggesting this may be a read error. This chain uses TRBV12-3 or TRBV12-4 with TRBJ1-6, with TRBD1 as a possible D gene (5 bases). CDR3 size: 14 residues. The CDR3 is CATRRGEANSPIHF. CDR3 nucleotide sequence: TGTGCCACCCGTAGGGGCGAAGCTAATTCACCCATCCACTTT.

This clonotype was counted only a few times. The chain employs TRBV25-1 and TRBJ2-3; D is perhaps TRBD1 (5 bases). V was trimmed by 5 bases and J by 5 bases, leaving 5 bases between them. The CDR3 has 11 amino acids. Germline CDR1 MGHDK, CDR2 SYGVNS. In DNA form, the CDR3 reads TGTGCCAGCAGTAGGGGAGATACGCAGTATTTT. It is translated as CASSRGDTQYF.

There are many counts of this clonotype. The chain couples TRBV29-1 to TRBJ2-7; 9 nucleotides align to TRBD1. V lost 4 bases, J lost 4 bases, and 5 bases stayed unmatched. Per germline, CDR1 SQVTM and CDR2 ANQGSEA. The CDR3 spans 13 residues. This CDR3 reads CSVGMGQGYEQYF. The DNA for the CDR3 is TGCAGCGTTGGAATGGGACAGGGTTACGAGCAGTACTTC.

Concerning this clonotype: The junction shows a germline mismatch at one end, possibly a read error. This rearrangement joins TRBV7-2 to TRBJ2-7; TRBD2 matches at 7 bases. Germline-derived CDR1 and CDR2 are SGHTA and FQGNSA. The CDR3 has 14 amino acids. The CDR3 sequence is CASSLVEGGPGKDF. CDR3 DNA sequence: TGTGCCAGCAGCTTAGTGGAGGGAGGGCCCGGCAAAGACTTC.

This clonotype was detected many times. V and J are TRBV6-1 and TRBJ1-1; 10 nucleotides agree with TRBD1. V dropped 4 bases and J dropped 10; count of bases not matched to a gene: 12. Germline values: CDR1 MNHNS, CDR2 SASEGT. CDR3 size: 15 residues. DNA of the CDR3: TGTGCCAGCAGTGGTTACTCGACAGGGGGCTCTGGAGCTTTCTTT. It specifies CASSGYSTGGSGAFF.

This clonotype was counted only a few times. The V gene is TRBV28, the J gene TRBJ2-7; 9 bases align to TRBD2. The CDR3 has 16 residues. The ends lost 4 bases at V and 2 bases at J; junction bases unmatched: 9. Germline V gives CDR1 MDHEN, CDR2 SYDVKM. The CDR3 spells CASSSSTAGGPYEQYF. The DNA for the CDR3 is TGTGCCAGCAGTTCGTCGACGGCGGGAGGGCCCTACGAGCAGTACTTC.

The V call is TRBV20-1, the J call TRBJ1-4; 7 positions agree with TRBD1. J gave up 8 bases and V 4 bases, and 10 bases lay outside the gene matches. CDR1 and CDR2 from the germline V gene are DFQATT and SNEGSKA (reference sequence). The CDR3 is made up of 14 amino acids. CDR3 protein: CSAKGQAEPEKLFF. DNA for the CDR3: TGCAGTGCTAAAGGACAGGCAGAACCGGAAAAACTGTTTTTT.

In this sample, this clonotype turned up a few times. The V gene is TRBV15, the J gene TRBJ2-2; 8 nucleotides align to TRBD2. Germline V gene data show CDR1 as LNHNV and CDR2 as YYDKDF (reference sequence). The CDR3 spans 18 residues. V dropped 0 bases and J dropped 4; count of bases not matched to a gene: 10. Here the CDR3 DNA reads TGTGCCACCAGCAGAGATGTTGGCGGGAGGCCCGTCACCGGGGAGCTGTTTTTT. Its translation: CATSRDVGGRPVTGELFF.

This clonotype was seen a few times. The chain recombines TRBV12-3 or TRBV12-4 with TRBJ2-7; the D is unclear. With 3 bases removed from V and 2 bases from J, the gap between germline ends came to 14 bases. This CDR3 has 15 amino acids. The CDR3, as DNA: TGTGCCAGCAGTTTGGCTTTGGGTAGTCCCTACGAGCAGTACTTC. Protein: CASSLALGSPYEQYF.

In its sample, this clonotype was seen a few times. This chain joins TRBV18 and TRBJ2-7; 14 bases are a match to TRBD2. Germline values: CDR1 KGHSH, CDR2 LQKENI. V lost 4 bases to trimming and J lost 4 bases; unmatched junction nucleotides: 3. The CDR3 spans 15 residues. The CDR3 nucleotides read TGTGCCAGCTCACTCGGACTAGCGGGAGGATACGAGCAGTACTTC. It specifies CASSLGLAGGYEQYF.

The rearrangement uses TRBV3-1 and TRBJ2-5, with 7 bases matching TRBD1. Trimming removed 4 bases from V and 6 bases from J; junction bases left unmatched: 17. Looked up from germline, CDR1 is LGHDT and CDR2 is YNNKEL (reference sequence). The CDR3 is made up of 17 amino acids. CDR3 sequence reads: CASSLMDTGENLKTQYF. The CDR3 DNA is TGTGCCAGCAGCCTCATGGATACAGGGGAAAATTTGAAGACCCAGTACTTC.

The rearrangement joins TRBV28 to TRBJ2-7, with 11 bases matching TRBD2. The CDR3 spans 15 residues. Trimming removed 6 bases from V and 4 bases from J; junction bases left unmatched: 8. The germline V gene encodes CDR1 MDHEN and CDR2 SYDVKM. The CDR3 sequence is CASRLLAGEFYEQYF. The CDR3, as DNA: TGTGCCAGCAGACTACTAGCGGGAGAGTTTTACGAGCAGTACTTC.

This clonotype was seen many times. J is TRBJ2-6 and V is TRBV4-1; D gene uncertain. This CDR3 has 15 amino acids. Trimming cost V 3 bases and J 0 bases, with 6 bases left between them. CDR1 and CDR2 (germline): MGHRA, YSYEKL. As DNA, the CDR3 is TGCGCCAGCAGCCATTCGGTCTCTGGGGCCAACGTCCTGACTTTC. Amino acid sequence: CASSHSVSGANVLTF.

In this sample, this clonotype turned up a few times. The rearrangement links TRBV4-1 to TRBJ1-1; possible D gene TRBD1, 5 bases. CDR3 size: 16 residues. CDR1 and CDR2 (germline): MGHRA, YSYEKL. V lost 1 base and J 1 base, leaving 13 bases between the germline ends. CDR3 in amino acids: CASSQVGRARNTEAFF. CDR3 in DNA: TGCGCCAGCAGCCAAGTAGGCAGGGCTCGGAACACTGAAGCTTTCTTT.